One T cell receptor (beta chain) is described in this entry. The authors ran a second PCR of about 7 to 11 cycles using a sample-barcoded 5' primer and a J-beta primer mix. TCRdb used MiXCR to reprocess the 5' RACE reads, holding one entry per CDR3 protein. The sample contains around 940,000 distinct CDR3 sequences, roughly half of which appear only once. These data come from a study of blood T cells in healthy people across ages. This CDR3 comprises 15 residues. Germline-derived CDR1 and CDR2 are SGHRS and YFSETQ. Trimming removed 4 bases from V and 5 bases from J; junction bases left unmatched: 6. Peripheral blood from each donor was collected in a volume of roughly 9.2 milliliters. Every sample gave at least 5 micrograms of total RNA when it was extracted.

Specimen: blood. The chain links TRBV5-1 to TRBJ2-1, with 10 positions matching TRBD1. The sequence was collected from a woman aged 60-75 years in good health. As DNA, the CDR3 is TGCGCCAGCAGCCCGGGACAGGGGTTACACAATGAGCAGTTCTTC. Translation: CASSPGQGLHNEQFF.